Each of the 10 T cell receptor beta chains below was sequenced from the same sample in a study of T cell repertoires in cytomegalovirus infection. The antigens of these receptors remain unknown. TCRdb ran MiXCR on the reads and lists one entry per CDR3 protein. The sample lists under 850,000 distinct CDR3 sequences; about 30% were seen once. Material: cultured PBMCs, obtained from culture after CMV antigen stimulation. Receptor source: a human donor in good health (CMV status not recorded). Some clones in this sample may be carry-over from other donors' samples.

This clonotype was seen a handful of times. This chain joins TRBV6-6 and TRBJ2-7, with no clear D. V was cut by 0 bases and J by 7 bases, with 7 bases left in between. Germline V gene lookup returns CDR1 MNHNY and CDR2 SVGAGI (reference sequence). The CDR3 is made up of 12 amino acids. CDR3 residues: CASSYSRMEQYF. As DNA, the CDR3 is TGTGCCAGCAGTTACTCACGGATGGAGCAGTACTTC.

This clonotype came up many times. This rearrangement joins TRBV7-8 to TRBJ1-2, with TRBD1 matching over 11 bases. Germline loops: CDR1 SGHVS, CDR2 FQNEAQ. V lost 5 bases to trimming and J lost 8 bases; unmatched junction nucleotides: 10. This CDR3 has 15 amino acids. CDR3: CASSPNLGQGDGYTF. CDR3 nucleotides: TGTGCCAGCAGCCCAAACCTGGGACAGGGGGACGGCTACACCTTC. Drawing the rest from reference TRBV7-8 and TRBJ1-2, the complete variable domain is GAGVSQSPRYKVAKRGQDVALRCDPISGHVSLFWYQQALGQGPEFLTYFQNEAQLDKSGLPSDRFFAERPEGSVSTLKIQRTQQEDSAVYLCASSPNLGQGDGYTFGSGTRLTVV.

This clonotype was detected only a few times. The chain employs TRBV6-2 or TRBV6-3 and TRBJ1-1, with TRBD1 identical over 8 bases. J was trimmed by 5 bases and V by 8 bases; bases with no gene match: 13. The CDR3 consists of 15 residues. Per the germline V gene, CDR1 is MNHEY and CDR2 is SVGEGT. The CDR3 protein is CASSPGDRQGTEAFF. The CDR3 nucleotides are TGTGCCAGCTCCCCAGGGGATCGACAGGGGACTGAAGCTTTCTTT.

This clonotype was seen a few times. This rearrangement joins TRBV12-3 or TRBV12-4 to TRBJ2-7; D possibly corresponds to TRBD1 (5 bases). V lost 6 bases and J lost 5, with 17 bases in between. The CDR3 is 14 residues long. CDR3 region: CASSLQGSFHEQYF. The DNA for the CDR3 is TGTGCCAGCAGCCTCCAGGGAAGTTTCCACGAGCAGTACTTC.

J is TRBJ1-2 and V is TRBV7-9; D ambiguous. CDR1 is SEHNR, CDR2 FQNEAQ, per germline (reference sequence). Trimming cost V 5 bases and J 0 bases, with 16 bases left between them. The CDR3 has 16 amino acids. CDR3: CASSPAGQRSNYGYTF. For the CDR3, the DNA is TGTGCCAGCAGCCCCGCGGGTCAGCGATCTAACTATGGCTACACCTTC.

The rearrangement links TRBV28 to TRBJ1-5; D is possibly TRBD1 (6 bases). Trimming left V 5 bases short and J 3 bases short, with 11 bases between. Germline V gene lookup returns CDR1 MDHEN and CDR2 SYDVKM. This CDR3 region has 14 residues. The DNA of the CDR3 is TGTGCCAGCAGTCAGGGGACTCTCAATCAGCCCCAGCATTTT. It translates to CASSQGTLNQPQHF.

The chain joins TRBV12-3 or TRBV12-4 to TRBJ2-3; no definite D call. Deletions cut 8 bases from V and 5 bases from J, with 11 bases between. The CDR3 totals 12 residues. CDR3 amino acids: CASSARVDTQYF. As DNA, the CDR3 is TGTGCCAGCTCCGCTAGGGTAGATACGCAGTATTTT.

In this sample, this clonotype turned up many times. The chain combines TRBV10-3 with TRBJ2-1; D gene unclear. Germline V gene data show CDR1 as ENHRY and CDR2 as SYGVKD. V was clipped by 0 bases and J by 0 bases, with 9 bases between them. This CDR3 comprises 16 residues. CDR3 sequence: CAISESTPSSYNEQFF. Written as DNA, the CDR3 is TGTGCCATCAGTGAGTCTACTCCCAGCTCCTACAATGAGCAGTTCTTC.

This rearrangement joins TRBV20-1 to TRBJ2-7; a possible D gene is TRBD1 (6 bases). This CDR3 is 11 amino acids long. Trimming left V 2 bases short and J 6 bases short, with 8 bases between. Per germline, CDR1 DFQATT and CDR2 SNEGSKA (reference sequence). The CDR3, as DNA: TGCAGTGCTAGACAGGGGACCGAGCAGTACTTC. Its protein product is CSARQGTEQYF.

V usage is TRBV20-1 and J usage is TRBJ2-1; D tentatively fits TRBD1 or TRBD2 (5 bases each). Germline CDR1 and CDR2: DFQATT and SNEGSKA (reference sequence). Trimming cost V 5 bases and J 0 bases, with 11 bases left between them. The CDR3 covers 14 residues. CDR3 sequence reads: CSAGGYSSYNEQFF. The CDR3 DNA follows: TGCAGTGCTGGGGGTTACAGCTCCTACAATGAGCAGTTCTTC.